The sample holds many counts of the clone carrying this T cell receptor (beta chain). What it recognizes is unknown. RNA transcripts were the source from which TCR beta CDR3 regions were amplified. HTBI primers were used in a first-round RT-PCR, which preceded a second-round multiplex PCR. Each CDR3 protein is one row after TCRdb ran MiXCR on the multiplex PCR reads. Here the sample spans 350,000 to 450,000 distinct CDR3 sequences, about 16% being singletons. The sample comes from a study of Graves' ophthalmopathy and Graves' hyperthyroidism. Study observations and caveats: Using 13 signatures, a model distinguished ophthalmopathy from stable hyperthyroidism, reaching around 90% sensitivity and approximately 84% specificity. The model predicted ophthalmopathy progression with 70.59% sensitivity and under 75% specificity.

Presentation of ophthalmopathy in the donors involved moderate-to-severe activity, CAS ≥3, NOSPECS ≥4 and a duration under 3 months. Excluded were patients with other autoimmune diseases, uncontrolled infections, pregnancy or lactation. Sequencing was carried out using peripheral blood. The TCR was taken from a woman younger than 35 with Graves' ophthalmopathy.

CDR3 in amino acids: CSATAPNTIYF. The CDR3 bases are TGCAGTGCTACAGCGCCTAACACCATATATTTT. The V and J genes are TRBV20-1 and TRBJ1-3, with no clear D. This CDR3 spans 11 amino acids. Between the trimmed V and J ends, which lost 4 bases and 7 bases, there was a span of 8 bases. Germline V gene lookup returns CDR1 DFQATT and CDR2 SNEGSKA (reference sequence).